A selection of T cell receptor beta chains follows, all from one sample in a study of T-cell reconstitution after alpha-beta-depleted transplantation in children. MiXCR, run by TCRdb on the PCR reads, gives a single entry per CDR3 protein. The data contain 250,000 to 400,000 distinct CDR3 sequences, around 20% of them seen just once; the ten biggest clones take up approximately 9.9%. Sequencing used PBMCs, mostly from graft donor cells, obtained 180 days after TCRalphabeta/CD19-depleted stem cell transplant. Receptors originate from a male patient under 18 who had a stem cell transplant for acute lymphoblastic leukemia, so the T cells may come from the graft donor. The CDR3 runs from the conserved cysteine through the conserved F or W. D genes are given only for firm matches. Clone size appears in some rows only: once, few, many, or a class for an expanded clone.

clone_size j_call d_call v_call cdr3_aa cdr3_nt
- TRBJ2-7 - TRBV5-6 CASSLLSTRDSYEQYF TGTGCCAGCAGCTTGCTAAGTACCAGGGACTCCTACGAGCAGTACTTC
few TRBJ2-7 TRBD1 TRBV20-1 CSARRLDRGNYEQYF TGCAGTGCTAGACGCTTAGACAGGGGAAACTACGAGCAGTACTTC
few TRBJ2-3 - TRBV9 CASSVPSGRDTDTQYF TGTGCCAGCAGCGTTCCCTCGGGGCGGGACACAGATACGCAGTATTTT
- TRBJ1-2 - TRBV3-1 CASSLHSPSNYGYTF TGTGCCAGCAGCCTCCACAGTCCCTCTAACTATGGCTACACCTTC
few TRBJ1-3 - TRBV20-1 CSARSPGSGRNTIYF TGCAGTGCTAGGAGTCCAGGGAGTGGGAGAAACACCATATATTTT
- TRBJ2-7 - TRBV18 CASSPTSTFFYEQYF TGTGCCAGCTCACCGACTTCGACTTTTTTCTACGAGCAGTACTTC
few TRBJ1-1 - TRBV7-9 CASSLEGGGPDDTEAFF TGTGCCAGCAGCTTAGAGGGGGGGGGTCCGGACGACACTGAAGCTTTCTTT
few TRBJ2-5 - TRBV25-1 CASSELLLQETQYF TGTGCCAGCAGTGAATTATTACTCCAAGAGACCCAGTACTTC
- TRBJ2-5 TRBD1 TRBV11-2 CASSSYRGRETQYF TGTGCCAGCAGCTCATACAGGGGGCGGGAGACCCAGTACTTC
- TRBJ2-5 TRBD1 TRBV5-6 CASSGTGLETQYF TGTGCCAGCAGCGGGACAGGGCTGGAGACCCAGTACTTC
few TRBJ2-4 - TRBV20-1 CSAKNWLAKNIQYF TGCAGTGCTAAGAATTGGCTAGCCAAAAACATTCAGTACTTC
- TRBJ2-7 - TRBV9 CASSVGQRQTYEQYF TGTGCCAGCAGCGTAGGACAGCGGCAGACCTACGAGCAGTACTTC
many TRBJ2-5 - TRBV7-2 CASSLGVGTQYF TGTGCCAGCAGCTTAGGCGTCGGGACCCAGTACTTC
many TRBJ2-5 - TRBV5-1 CASSLDRGRETQYF TGTGCCAGCAGCCTAGACCGGGGACGGGAGACCCAGTACTTC
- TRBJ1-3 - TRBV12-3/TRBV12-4 CASTPTGSSGNTIYF TGTGCCAGCACCCCAACGGGCTCCTCTGGAAACACCATATATTTT
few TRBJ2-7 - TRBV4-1 CASSLGQRTYEQYF TGCGCCAGCAGCCTTGGACAGAGAACCTACGAGCAGTACTTC
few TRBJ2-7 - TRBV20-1 CSAPRGGVKGVQYF TGCAGTGCCCCGAGGGGAGGAGTTAAAGGAGTGCAGTACTTC
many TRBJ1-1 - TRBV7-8 CASSLGGDMNTEAFF TGTGCCAGCAGCTTAGGGGGAGATATGAACACTGAAGCTTTCTTT
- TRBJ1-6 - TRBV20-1 CSARLGGSYNSPLHF TGCAGTGCTAGGCTGGGTGGCAGTTATAATTCACCCCTCCACTTT
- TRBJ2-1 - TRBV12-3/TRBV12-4 CASSSRAHEQFF TGTGCCAGCAGTTCTAGGGCCCATGAGCAGTTCTTC
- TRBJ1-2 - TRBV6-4 CASTLLRGFNRAF TGTGCCAGCACCCTACTAAGGGGCTTTAATCGGGCTTTC
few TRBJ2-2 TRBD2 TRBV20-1 CSSGLAGGNTGELFF TGCAGTTCGGGACTAGCGGGAGGGAACACCGGGGAGCTGTTTTTT